The count of the clone carrying this TCR beta chain is one. The antigen remains unidentified. These data are taken from a study of T cells in localized non-small cell lung cancer. Study-level points and caveats: Longer overall survival was seen with higher T cell density measured in blood. Without multi-region sequencing, intratumor heterogeneity could not be excluded.

Sequencing was performed with immunoSEQ multiplex PCR; in TCRdb, only in-frame clones are kept and a portion is missing. The sample carries about 26,000 clones, around 83% recorded once. The TCR sequence derives from a woman aged 40 to 75 with stage I lung adenocarcinoma. Specimen: peripheral blood, collected before any cancer treatment.

The CDR3 is CASRERVGTDTQYF. The CDR3 nucleotides read TGTGCCAGCAGAGAAAGGGTGGGCACAGATACGCAGTATTTT. The chain carries TRBV2 and TRBJ2-3, with D unresolved. The CDR3 loop spans 14 amino acids. Germline-derived CDR1 and CDR2 are SNHLY and FYNNEI. V was clipped by 6 bases and J by 1 base, with 11 bases between them.